Following are 30 T cell receptor beta chains from one sample sequenced in a study of spatial heterogeneity in lung cancer. Each CDR3 protein gets one entry after TCRdb re-called the 5' RACE reads with MiXCR. The sample has about 120,000 distinct CDR3 sequences, 12% seen once. The sample's time point: blood at routine non-recurrence follow-up after resection. In each case, whole RNA from tumor, nontumor lung or frozen PBMC was sequenced unsorted. The material was PBMCs, obtained at follow-up. These receptors were taken from a male donor with early-stage non-small cell lung cancer.

The chain employs TRBV12-3 or TRBV12-4 and TRBJ2-5; a possible D gene is TRBD1 (6 bases). The CDR3 extends over 12 amino acids. The V and J ends lost 8 bases and 5 bases respectively, with 12 bases between them. CDR3 nucleotide sequence: TGTGCCAGCTCCACAGGGCCGGAGACCCAGTACTTC. This sequence encodes CASSTGPETQYF.

The V call is TRBV5-1, the J call TRBJ1-4; no reliable D call. The CDR3 contains 17 residues. Trimming pared 1 base from V and 6 bases from J, leaving 19 bases between. CDR1 SGHRS and CDR2 YFSETQ come from the germline V gene. As DNA, the CDR3 is TGCGCCAGCAGCTTGCGGTCCTTCTCAGGCCAGGATGAAAAACTGTTTTTT. Translated, it gives CASSLRSFSGQDEKLFF.

This clonotype was seen repeatedly, ten times or more. The chain couples TRBV4-2 to TRBJ2-5; tentatively, D is TRBD2 (6 bases). The V end was cut by 1 base, the J end by 7 bases, with 16 bases between. Germline V gives CDR1 LGHNA, CDR2 YNFKEQ. CDR3 length: 15 amino acids. In DNA form, the CDR3 reads TGTGCCAGCAGCCAAGTCGGAGGACTAACGGGGACCCAGTACTTC. It encodes CASSQVGGLTGTQYF.

In its sample, this clonotype was seen many times. The rearrangement uses TRBV20-1 and TRBJ2-7; the D is unclear. CDR3 length equals 13 residues. Trimming took 5 bases from V and 5 from J, leaving 16 bases between them. Looked up from germline, CDR1 is DFQATT and CDR2 is SNEGSKA (reference sequence). The CDR3 region has the DNA TGCAGTGCTCGCGCGTCCCCTATCGACGAGCAGTACTTC. Its protein is CSARASPIDEQYF.

This clonotype was detected many times. The DNA of the CDR3 is TGTGCCAGCAGCCAAGATGTTTATCCCCTATACGAGCAGTACTTC. This translates into CASSQDVYPLYEQYF. V usage is TRBV4-2 and J usage is TRBJ2-7; D unclear. Trimming shortened V by 0 bases and J by 4 bases, and 13 bases separated the two germline ends. This CDR3 is built from 15 residues. Looked up from germline, CDR1 is LGHNA and CDR2 is YNFKEQ.

In its sample, this clonotype was seen many times. This rearrangement joins TRBV11-2 to TRBJ1-4; D is unclear. Germline CDR1 SGHAT, CDR2 FQNNGV. The CDR3 runs to 13 residues. With 1 base removed from V and 8 bases from J, the gap between germline ends came to 8 bases. The CDR3 loop is CASSLGLAEKLFF. In DNA form, the CDR3 reads TGTGCCAGCAGCTTAGGACTGGCCGAAAAACTGTTTTTT.

This clonotype showed up many times. The V gene is TRBV10-3, the J gene TRBJ2-2, with TRBD1 matching 10 bases. J gave up 1 base and V 4 bases, and 3 bases lay outside the gene matches. Germline lookup yields CDR1 ENHRY and CDR2 SYGVKD. CDR3 length: 16 residues. CDR3 coding DNA: TGTGCCATCAGTGGGGGACAGGGGAAGAACACCGGGGAGCTGTTTTTT. Translated, it gives CAISGGQGKNTGELFF.

This clonotype has a handful of counts. The genes are TRBV5-1 and TRBJ1-1; D is unclear. The CDR3 length is 13 residues. Germline-derived CDR1 and CDR2 are SGHRS and YFSETQ. Deletions cut 0 bases from V and 6 bases from J, with 9 bases between. The CDR3 DNA sequence: TGCGCCAGCAGCTTGGATGGTTCGGCTGAAGCTTTCTTT. Translated: CASSLDGSAEAFF.

The chain uses TRBV12-3 or TRBV12-4 and TRBJ1-1, with TRBD1 as a possible D gene (6 bases). The CDR3 length is 15 residues. The V end was cut by 5 bases, the J end by 5 bases, with 18 bases between. The CDR3 reads CASSLQGLGGTEAFF. CDR3 coding DNA: TGTGCCAGCAGTCTCCAGGGTCTAGGGGGAACTGAAGCTTTCTTT.

This clonotype was picked up a small number of times. The chain couples TRBV7-2 to TRBJ2-6; D call uncertain. Germline CDR1 reads SGHTA; CDR2 reads FQGNSA. V was trimmed by 4 bases and J by 4 bases, leaving 11 bases between them. The length of the CDR3 is 15 residues. Written as DNA, the CDR3 is TGTGCCAGCAGCTCCCGGTCTCTCGGGGCCAACGTCCTGACTTTC. This codes for CASSSRSLGANVLTF.

This clonotype was seen ten or more times. The V and J genes are TRBV10-3 and TRBJ2-7; TRBD1 agrees at 7 bases. Unmatched junction bases numbered 14, after V lost 6 bases and J lost 0 bases. Germline CDR1 and CDR2: ENHRY and SYGVKD. The CDR3 contains 17 residues. CDR3 DNA: TGTGCCATCAGGGAAATAACAGGGGAAAAGGGCTCCTACGAGCAGTACTTC. It translates to CAIREITGEKGSYEQYF.

The rearrangement links TRBV4-1 to TRBJ2-1, with D hard to call. The CDR3 covers 18 residues. V shed 0 bases and J shed 0 bases, with 15 bases lying between them. The germline CDR1 and CDR2 sequences are MGHRA and YSYEKL. The CDR3 nucleotides read TGCGCCAGCAGCCAAGATAGGGCTACGCTTCGCTCCTACAATGAGCAGTTCTTC. Protein product: CASSQDRATLRSYNEQFF.

This clonotype was found a few times. The CDR3: CASSPGTSGGNEQYF. The DNA of the CDR3 is TGTGCCAGCAGCCCCGGGACTAGCGGGGGTAACGAGCAGTACTTC. The chain is built from TRBV9 and TRBJ2-7; 14 bases agree with TRBD2. Per the germline V gene, CDR1 is SGDLS and CDR2 is YYNGEE. The CDR3 contains 15 residues. With V trimmed by 4 bases and J by 5 bases, 5 bases remained unmatched. The full variable domain, completed using reference TRBV9 and TRBJ2-7, is DSGVTQTPKHLITATGQRVTLRCSPRSGDLSVYWYQQSLDQGLQFLIQYYNGEERAKGNILERFSAQQFPDLHSELNLSSLELGDSALYFCASSPGTSGGNEQYFGPGTRLTVT.

At least ten counts were recorded for this clonotype. This chain links TRBV7-9 with TRBJ2-5; 7 bases line up with TRBD2. This CDR3 spans 16 amino acids. CDR1 SEHNR and CDR2 FQNEAQ come from the germline V gene (reference sequence). The ends lost 5 bases at V and 5 bases at J; junction bases unmatched: 14. The CDR3 here is CASSVRIGLGPETQYF. The CDR3 DNA reads as TGTGCCAGCAGCGTGCGTATAGGACTAGGGCCCGAGACCCAGTACTTC.

In DNA, the CDR3 is TGTGCCAGCAGCCCTAGGACGGGTTACAATGAGCAGTTCTTC. Translated: CASSPRTGYNEQFF. The V call is TRBV7-2, the J call TRBJ2-1; D unresolved. The CDR3 is 14 residues long. The V end was cut by 5 bases, the J end by 4 bases, with 12 bases between. Germline V gene sequence: CDR1 SGHTA, CDR2 FQGNSA.

The chain carries TRBV4-1 and TRBJ2-7, with TRBD1 identical over 7 bases. The V and J ends lost 4 bases and 0 bases, in that order; junction bases with no gene match: 6. Germline-derived CDR1 and CDR2 are MGHRA and YSYEKL. The CDR3 loop spans 15 amino acids. CDR3 sequence (DNA): TGCGCCAGCAGCCGCGGATGGGACAGCTCCTACGAGCAGTACTTC. It codes for CASSRGWDSSYEQYF.

This clonotype came up many times. V usage is TRBV5-1 and J usage is TRBJ2-7, with unresolved D. The CDR3 length is 11 residues. Germline V gene lookup returns CDR1 SGHRS and CDR2 YFSETQ. Trimming stripped 4 bases from V and 5 bases from J, with 7 bases between. This CDR3 is CASSKGNEQYF. CDR3 nucleotides: TGCGCCAGCAGCAAGGGAAACGAGCAGTACTTC.

This chain uses TRBV2 with TRBJ2-3; 8 bases map to TRBD2. The CDR3 totals 16 residues. Germline V CDR1 and CDR2: SNHLY, FYNNEI. The V gene end was trimmed by 6 bases and the J gene end by 2 bases; junction bases not matched to a gene: 10. In nucleotides, the CDR3 is TGTGCCAGCAGCTCAGCGGGGGCCATTTTCACAGATACGCAGTATTTT. Translating it yields CASSSAGAIFTDTQYF. The variable domain in full, with the rest retrieved from reference TRBV2 and TRBJ2-3, is EPEVTQTPSHQVTQMGQEVILRCVPISNHLYFYWYRQILGQKVEFLVSFYNNEISEKSEIFDDQFSVERPDGSNFTLKIRSTKLEDSAMYFCASSSAGAIFTDTQYFGPGTRLTVL.

This clonotype was observed at least ten times. The V call is TRBV9, the J call TRBJ2-7; a possible D gene is TRBD1 (5 bases). This CDR3 region has 15 residues. V was pared by 0 bases and J by 4 bases, with 14 bases between. Germline CDR1 is SGDLS and CDR2 is YYNGEE. For the CDR3, the DNA is TGTGCCAGCAGCGTAGCTCCGGACACAGTTTACGAGCAGTACTTC. Translating gives CASSVAPDTVYEQYF.

The CDR3 coding sequence is TGTGCCAGCAGCTTGGATCTGGGGGTTATTGATGAAGCTTTCTTT. Translating gives CASSLDLGVIDEAFF. V gene TRBV5-4 combines with J gene TRBJ1-1, with a weak D call TRBD1 (5 bases). The CDR3 loop spans 15 amino acids. The germline V gene encodes CDR1 SGHNT and CDR2 YYREEE (reference sequence). V lost 0 bases and J 7 bases, leaving 16 bases between the germline ends.

The chain has TRBV6-5 and TRBJ2-7; TRBD1 is a possible D gene (7 bases). V shed 7 bases and J shed 5 bases, with 18 bases lying between them. Germline loops: CDR1 MNHEY, CDR2 SVGAGI. This CDR3 comprises 14 residues. The CDR3 protein is CASKRQSGGHEQYF. Here the CDR3 DNA reads TGTGCCAGCAAAAGACAGTCAGGGGGGCACGAGCAGTACTTC.

The rearrangement joins TRBV7-2 to TRBJ1-3; 8 nucleotides agree with TRBD1. The CDR3 loop spans 15 amino acids. V trimming: 5 bases; J trimming: 2 bases; junction bases outside the gene matches: 5. Germline assignment: CDR1 SGHTA and CDR2 FQGNSA. CDR3 loop: CASSSSGGTGNTIYF. In nucleotides, the CDR3 is TGTGCCAGCAGCAGCTCAGGGGGCACTGGAAACACCATATATTTT.

This clonotype has a count of ten or more. The chain joins TRBV29-1 to TRBJ2-7; perhaps TRBD2 as D (6 bases). The germline CDR1 and CDR2 sequences are SQVTM and ANQGSEA. The CDR3 is 15 residues long. V lost 5 bases to trimming and J lost 2 bases, with 19 bases between them. CDR3 nucleotides: TGCAGCGTTTCCCCGGGTCCCGGCGGGACCTACGAGCAGTACTTC. It translates to CSVSPGPGGTYEQYF.

This clonotype was recorded many times. The chain has TRBV6-1 and TRBJ2-7; D remains ambiguous. The CDR3 has 11 residues. Trimming removed 2 bases at V and 7 bases at J, with 6 bases between. Germline V gene data show CDR1 as MNHNS and CDR2 as SASEGT. The CDR3 DNA follows: TGTGCCAGCAGTGAAACCAGGGAGCAGTACTTC. It codes for CASSETREQYF.

The chain employs TRBV24-1 and TRBJ2-7, with 10 bases lining up with TRBD2. Germline V CDR1 and CDR2: KGHDR, SFDVKD. The CDR3 totals 15 residues. V was clipped by 6 bases and J by 3 bases; unmatched bases: 7. This CDR3 reads CATSSSSGSNYEQYF. CDR3 nucleotides: TGTGCCACCAGTTCCTCTAGCGGGAGCAACTACGAGCAGTACTTC.

This clonotype was seen ten or more times. The rearrangement joins TRBV20-1 to TRBJ2-7; D call uncertain. V was trimmed by 2 bases and J by 5 bases, leaving 19 bases between them. The CDR3 is made up of 15 amino acids. Germline lookup yields CDR1 DFQATT and CDR2 SNEGSKA (reference sequence). Here the CDR3 DNA reads TGCAGTGCTAGATACCTAAGGACCAACTACGACGAGCAGTACTTC. Amino acid sequence: CSARYLRTNYDEQYF.

Many counts were recorded for this clonotype. J is TRBJ1-2 and V is TRBV28; perhaps TRBD1 as D (6 bases). CDR1 and CDR2 (germline): MDHEN, SYDVKM. The CDR3 consists of 15 residues. V was pared by 5 bases and J by 4 bases, with 17 bases between. CDR3 sequence reads: CASSPPQTGVYGYTF. The CDR3, as DNA: TGTGCCAGCAGTCCACCCCAGACAGGCGTCTATGGCTACACCTTC.

The sample holds a few counts of this clonotype. V and J are TRBV28 and TRBJ2-5; D is undetermined. Germline CDR1 and CDR2: MDHEN and SYDVKM. Trimming took off 5 bases at V and 1 base at J, with 8 bases between the two ends. The CDR3 is made up of 13 amino acids. The CDR3 spells CASSKIVQETQYF. In nucleotides, the CDR3 is TGTGCCAGCAGTAAAATTGTCCAAGAGACCCAGTACTTC.

This chain uses TRBV12-3 or TRBV12-4 with TRBJ1-2; no firm D call. This CDR3 has 12 residues. CDR3 DNA: TGTGCAAGCGGCAGCTACCCCTATGGCTACACCTTC. Translating it yields CASGSYPYGYTF.

This clonotype was counted a few times. The chain joins TRBV7-9 to TRBJ2-7, with D unclear. Germline V gene sequence: CDR1 SEHNR, CDR2 FQNEAQ (reference sequence). The CDR3 runs 13 residues. V was trimmed by 6 bases and J by 9 bases, leaving 18 bases between them. This CDR3 reads CASRMASAVGQYF. The CDR3 region has the DNA TGTGCCAGCAGGATGGCGTCGGCGGTAGGGCAGTACTTC.